This entry describes one T cell receptor beta chain. Antigen unknown. The data were obtained in a study of T cell responses to AZD1222 COVID-19 vaccine. Findings and limits, study-wide: Once two AZD1222 doses were given, Spike-specific TCR breadth and depth went up.

Only in-frame clones appear in the TCRdb table, and some are missing; sequencing was by immunoSEQ multiplex PCR. The sample includes approximately 190,000 clones, about 92% of them seen just once. Germline-derived CDR1 and CDR2 are MNHEY and SVGEGT. V lost 6 bases to trimming and J lost 2 bases, with 10 bases between them. This CDR3 region has 13 residues. The chain is built from TRBV6-2 or TRBV6-3 and TRBJ2-5; D is unresolved. This specimen was peripheral blood, taken on day 0 of AZD1222 vaccination. The clonotype originates from an adult in good health. The CDR3 coding sequence is TGTGCCAGCAGCTGGACGGTTCAAGAGACCCAGTACTTC. This encodes CASSWTVQETQYF.